Sequencing of this TCR beta chain was carried out in a study of blood T cell repertoires in COVID-19. About the research overall: The United States, Italy and Spain provided the acute and convalescent COVID-19 samples. From T cells, B-cell-depleted T cells, or PBMCs came the material, which was cDNA or gDNA.

The CDR3 has 15 residues. CDR1 SGDLS and CDR2 YYNGEE come from the germline V gene. V shed 0 bases and J 5 bases; nucleotides not matched to a gene: 7. Per the authors' pipeline: Researchers report that nucleated cell counts were estimated from reference gene primer amplification. The protocol was immunoSEQ multiplex PCR, while the TCRdb copy is restricted to in-frame clones and leaves out a portion. From that table come the V and J calls and clone size; the DNA was used to work out D and trimming. The profile covers 83,000 or so clones, with around nine tenths appearing a single time and around 7.3% taken by the ten largest.

This sequence was found in a man aged 80 or over with active or convalescent COVID-19. The chain uses TRBV9 and TRBJ1-2; 7 bases agree with TRBD1. Sequenced: peripheral blood. The CDR3 protein is CASSVAGTGEYGYTF. CDR3 DNA: TGTGCCAGCAGCGTAGCAGGTACAGGGGAATATGGCTACACCTTC.